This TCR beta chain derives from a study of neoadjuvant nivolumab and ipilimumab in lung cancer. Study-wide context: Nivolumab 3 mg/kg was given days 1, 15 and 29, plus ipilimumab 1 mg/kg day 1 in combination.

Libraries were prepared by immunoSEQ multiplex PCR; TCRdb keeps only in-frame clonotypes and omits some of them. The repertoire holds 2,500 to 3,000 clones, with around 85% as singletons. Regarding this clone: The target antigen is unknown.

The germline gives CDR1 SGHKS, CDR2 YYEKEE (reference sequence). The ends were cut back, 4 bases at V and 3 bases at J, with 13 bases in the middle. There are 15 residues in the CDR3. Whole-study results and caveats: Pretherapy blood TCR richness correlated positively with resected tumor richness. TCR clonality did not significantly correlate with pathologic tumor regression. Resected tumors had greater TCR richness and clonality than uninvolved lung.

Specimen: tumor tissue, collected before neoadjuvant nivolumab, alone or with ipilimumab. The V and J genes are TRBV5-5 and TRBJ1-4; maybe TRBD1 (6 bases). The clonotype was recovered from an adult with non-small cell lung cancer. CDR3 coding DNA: TGTGCCAGCAGCCCCGGGGGGGGCCCTAATGAAAAACTGTTTTTT. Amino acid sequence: CASSPGGGPNEKLFF.